This T cell receptor beta chain was retrieved from a study of HIV-infected patients and healthy controls. This CDR3 is built from 15 residues. Trimming removed 2 bases from V and 12 bases from J; junction bases left unmatched: 10. Germline V gene lookup returns CDR1 SGDLS and CDR2 YYNGEE. TCRdb called the 5' RACE reads again in MiXCR, with one record for every CDR3 protein. The table includes about 64,000 distinct CDR3 sequences, roughly 21% detected once. This clonotype showed up just a few times. Material: CD4+ T cells from blood. This TCR was recovered from a human donor in good health. The chain carries TRBV9 and TRBJ2-7; 14 nucleotides align to TRBD2. The CDR3 loop reads CASSVAGTSGSGGYF. The CDR3 DNA reads TGTGCCAGCAGCGTCGCCGGGACTAGCGGGAGTGGTGGGTACTTC.